This section outlines one TCR beta chain sequence together with its context. The source of the sample is a study of CD8+ T cells in alopecia areata. The V gene lost 4 bases and the J gene lost 0 bases, with 11 bases spanning the gap. This CDR3 has 14 amino acids. Looked up from germline, CDR1 is SQVTM and CDR2 is ANQGSEA. It was cDNA, reverse transcribed from extracted RNA, that served as the sequencing template. Produced via immunoSEQ multiplex PCR; TCRdb's table is partial and in-frame only. Among about 91,000 clones listed, around 44% were seen once. The chain joins TRBV29-1 to TRBJ2-3, with a weak D call TRBD2 (5 bases). The TCR originated in a human donor with alopecia areata. The sample comprised CD4+ T cells sorted from blood. The CDR3 DNA sequence: TGCAGCGTTGCTCGCGGGCTTAGCACAGATACGCAGTATTTT. Protein product: CSVARGLSTDTQYF.